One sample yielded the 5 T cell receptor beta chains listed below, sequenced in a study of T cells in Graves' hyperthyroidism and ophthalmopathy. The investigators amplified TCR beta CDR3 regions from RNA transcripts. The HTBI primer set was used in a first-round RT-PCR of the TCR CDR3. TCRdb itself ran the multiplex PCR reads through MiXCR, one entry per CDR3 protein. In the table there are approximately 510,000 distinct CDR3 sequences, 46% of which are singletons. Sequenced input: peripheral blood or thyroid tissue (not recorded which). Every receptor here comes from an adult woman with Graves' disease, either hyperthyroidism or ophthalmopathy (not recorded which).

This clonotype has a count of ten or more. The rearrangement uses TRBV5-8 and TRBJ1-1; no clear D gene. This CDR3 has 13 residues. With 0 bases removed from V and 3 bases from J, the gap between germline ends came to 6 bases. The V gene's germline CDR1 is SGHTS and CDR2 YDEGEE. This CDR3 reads CASSLDQDTEAFF. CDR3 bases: TGTGCCAGCAGCTTGGACCAGGACACTGAAGCTTTCTTT.

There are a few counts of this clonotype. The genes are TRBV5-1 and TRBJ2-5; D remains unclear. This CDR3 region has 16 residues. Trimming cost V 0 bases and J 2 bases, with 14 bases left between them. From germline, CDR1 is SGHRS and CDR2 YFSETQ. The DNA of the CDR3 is TGCGCCAGCAGCTTGGATGTAGGAGTTTTGCAAGAGACCCAGTACTTC. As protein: CASSLDVGVLQETQYF.

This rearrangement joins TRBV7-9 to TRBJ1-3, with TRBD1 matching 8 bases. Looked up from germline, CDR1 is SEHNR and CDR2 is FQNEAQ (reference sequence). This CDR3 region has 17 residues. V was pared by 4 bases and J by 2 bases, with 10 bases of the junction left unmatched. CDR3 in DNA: TGTGCCAGCAGCTCTGACGGGGGACAGGCCCCTGGAAACACCATATATTTT. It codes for CASSSDGGQAPGNTIYF.

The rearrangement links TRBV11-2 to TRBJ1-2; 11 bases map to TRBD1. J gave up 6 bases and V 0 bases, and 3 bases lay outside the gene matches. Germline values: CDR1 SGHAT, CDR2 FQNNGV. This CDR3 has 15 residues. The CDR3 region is CASSLDGTGGNGYTF. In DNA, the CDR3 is TGTGCCAGCAGCTTAGACGGGACAGGGGGTAATGGCTACACCTTC.

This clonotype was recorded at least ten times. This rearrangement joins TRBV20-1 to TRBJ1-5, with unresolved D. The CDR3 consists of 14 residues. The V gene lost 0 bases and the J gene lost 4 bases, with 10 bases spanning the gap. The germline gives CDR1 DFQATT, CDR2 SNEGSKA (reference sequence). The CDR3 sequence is CSARDPRNNQPQHF. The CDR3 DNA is TGCAGTGCTAGAGATCCCAGAAATAATCAGCCCCAGCATTTT.